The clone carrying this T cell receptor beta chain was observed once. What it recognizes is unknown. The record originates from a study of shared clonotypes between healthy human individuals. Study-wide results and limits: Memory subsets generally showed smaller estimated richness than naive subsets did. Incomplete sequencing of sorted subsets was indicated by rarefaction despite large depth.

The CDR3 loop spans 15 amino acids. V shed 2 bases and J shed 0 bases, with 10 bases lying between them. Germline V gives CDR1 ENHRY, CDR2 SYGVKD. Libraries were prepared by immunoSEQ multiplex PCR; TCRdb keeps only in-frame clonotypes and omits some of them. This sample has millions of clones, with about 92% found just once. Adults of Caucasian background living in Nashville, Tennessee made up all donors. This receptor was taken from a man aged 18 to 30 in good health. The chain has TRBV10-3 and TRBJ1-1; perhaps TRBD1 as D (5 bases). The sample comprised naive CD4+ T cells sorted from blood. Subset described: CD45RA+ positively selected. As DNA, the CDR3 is TGTGCCATCAGTGAGAAGACAGTTATGAACACTGAAGCTTTCTTT. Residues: CAISEKTVMNTEAFF.